The clone carrying this TCR beta chain has a count of ten or more. The target antigen is unknown. The entry originates in a study of response to subunit inactivated influenza vaccine. The CDR3 length is 14 residues. Trimming cost V 5 bases and J 2 bases; bases outside gene matches: 5. Germline values: CDR1 SGHRS, CDR2 YFSETQ. TCRdb reprocessed the RT-PCR reads via MiXCR and lists one record per CDR3 protein. This table has roughly 620,000 distinct CDR3 sequences, approximately 10% appearing once. Findings of the study overall: Every seasonal influenza vaccination brings in few new T cells, the authors suggested.

The same sample was also used in a study of T cells expressing NK-cell markers. That study adds: cDNA encoding TCR beta was synthesized via 5'RACE template switching incorporating UMIs. NKG2C+ dominant clonotypes from 5 to 7 donors made up about 1.0-8% of CD8+ T cells. The study found these clonotypes also leading the CD3+CD56-NKG2C+ fraction in a few donors.

The chain joins TRBV5-1 to TRBJ2-3; 7 bases are a match to TRBD2. Here the sequenced sample was PBMCs from blood, taken on the day of vaccination. This sequence was found in a man aged 50 to 59 who received an inactivated influenza vaccine. CDR3 sequence: CASRGGVYTDTQYF. The CDR3 DNA sequence: TGCGCCAGCAGGGGGGGGGTCTACACAGATACGCAGTATTTT.